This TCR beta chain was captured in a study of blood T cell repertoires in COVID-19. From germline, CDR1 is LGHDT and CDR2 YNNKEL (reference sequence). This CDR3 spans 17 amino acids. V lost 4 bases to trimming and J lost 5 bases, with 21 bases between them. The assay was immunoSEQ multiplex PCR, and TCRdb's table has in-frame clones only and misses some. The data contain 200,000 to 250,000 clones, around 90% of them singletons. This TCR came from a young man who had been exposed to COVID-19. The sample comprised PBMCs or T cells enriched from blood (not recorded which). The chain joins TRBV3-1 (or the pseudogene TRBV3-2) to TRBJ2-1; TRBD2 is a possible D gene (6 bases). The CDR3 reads CASSRPKEGPGDNEQFF. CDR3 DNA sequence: TGTGCCAGCAGCCGCCCGAAGGAGGGGCCCGGGGACAATGAGCAGTTCTTC.